The 12 T cell receptor beta chains reported below all come from one sample, sequenced in a study of control samples from healthy donors and cancer patients. The protocol was immunoSEQ multiplex PCR, while the TCRdb copy is restricted to in-frame clones and leaves out a portion. Among roughly 100,000 clones listed, 75% to 90% were seen once. Specimen: PBMCs. The receptors were gathered from a man aged 60 to 75 with lung cancer.

This chain links TRBV9 with TRBJ1-2; D is uncertain. V gave up 0 bases and J gave up 7 bases, with 13 bases separating them. Looked up from germline, CDR1 is SGDLS and CDR2 is YYNGEE. The CDR3 spans 14 residues. DNA of the CDR3: TGTGCCAGCAGCGTAGACGGGGTCGGGGTTGGCTACACCTTC. Translated, it gives CASSVDGVGVGYTF.

The chain links TRBV7-3 to TRBJ2-1; D unclear. V dropped 0 bases and J dropped 6 bases, with 15 bases sitting between them. Germline CDR1 is SGHTA and CDR2 is FQGTGA. The CDR3 is 16 amino acids. The DNA of the CDR3 is TGTGCCAGCAGCTTAACAGTCAGTAAAGGGATCAATGAGCAGTTCTTC. Protein product: CASSLTVSKGINEQFF.

CDR3 nucleotide sequence: TGTGCCAGCAGCCAAGTAGGGGGTTCTAACACTGAAGCTTTCTTT. Its translation is CASSQVGGSNTEAFF. The chain joins TRBV14 to TRBJ1-1, with D possibly matching TRBD1 (6 bases). The CDR3 contains 15 residues. CDR1 and CDR2 (germline): SGHDN, FVKESK. Trimming left V 1 base short and J 2 bases short, with 11 bases between.

This rearrangement joins TRBV7-2 to TRBJ2-3, with no clear D. This CDR3 has 13 residues. Germline CDR1 and CDR2: SGHTA and FQGNSA. Between the trimmed V and J ends, which lost 4 bases and 2 bases, there was a span of 7 bases. The CDR3 DNA reads TGTGCCAGCAGCTCCGGGCACACAGATACGCAGTATTTT. Encoded protein: CASSSGHTDTQYF.

The chain couples TRBV10-1 to TRBJ2-7; no clear D. Germline V gene sequence: CDR1 WNHNN, CDR2 SYGVQD (reference sequence). The CDR3 is 13 residues long. V was trimmed by 4 bases and J by 4 bases, leaving 11 bases between them. CDR3 nucleotide sequence: TGCGCCAGCAGTGTTTACCCTCCTTACGAGCAGTACTTC. Encoded protein: CASSVYPPYEQYF.

The CDR3 protein is CASSPLENGELFF. CDR3 coding DNA: TGTGCCAGCTCACCACTCGAGAACGGGGAGCTGTTTTTT. This rearrangement joins TRBV18 to TRBJ2-2, with D unclear. From germline, CDR1 is KGHSH and CDR2 LQKENI. This CDR3 spans 13 amino acids. V was trimmed by 1 base and J by 7 bases, leaving 7 bases between them.

This clone was counted only a few times. The V call is TRBV4-1, the J call TRBJ2-5, with 10 bases that match TRBD1. From germline, CDR1 is MGHRA and CDR2 YSYEKL. The V segment lost 3 bases and the J segment 2 bases; nucleotides outside the gene matches: 6. CDR3 size: 16 residues. The CDR3 here is CASSQGMGQGQETQYF. CDR3 sequence (DNA): TGCGCCAGCAGCCAGGGCATGGGACAGGGGCAAGAGACCCAGTACTTC.

The V call is TRBV5-6, the J call TRBJ1-6, with a tentative D call TRBD1 (5 bases). Per the germline V gene, CDR1 is SGHDT and CDR2 is YYEEEE. The CDR3 consists of 13 residues. V lost 5 bases and J 6 bases, leaving 9 bases between the germline ends. CDR3 DNA: TGTGCCAGCAGTCAGGGACCTAATTCACCCCTCCACTTT. It encodes CASSQGPNSPLHF.

This clone was picked up one time. In DNA, the CDR3 is TGTGCCATCGCGCTGGTTTCTAACTATGGCTACACCTTC. Translated: CAIALVSNYGYTF. This chain links TRBV2 with TRBJ1-2, with D unresolved. Per germline, CDR1 SNHLY and CDR2 FYNNEI. The CDR3 totals 13 residues. Trimming shortened V by 10 bases and J by 0 bases, and 12 bases separated the two germline ends.

The chain employs TRBV7-7 and TRBJ2-1, with D perhaps matching TRBD2 (6 bases). The CDR3 has 15 amino acids. Germline-derived CDR1 and CDR2 are SSHAT and FNYEAQ (reference sequence). V was pared by 1 base and J by 6 bases, with 13 bases between. CDR3 region: CASSLEGGAGNEQFF. The CDR3 nucleotides are TGTGCCAGCAGCTTAGAGGGCGGGGCGGGCAATGAGCAGTTCTTC. The whole variable domain, filled in from reference TRBV7-7 and TRBJ2-1, reads GAGVSQSPRYKVTKRGQDVTLRCDPISSHATLYWYQQALGQGPEFLTYFNYEAQPDKSGLPSDRFSAERPEGSISTLTIQRTEQRDSAMYRCASSLEGGAGNEQFFGPGTRLTVL.

J is TRBJ2-6 and V is TRBV30; 7 bases are a match to TRBD1. With 0 bases clipped from V and 2 bases from J, the junction kept 1 base outside the gene matches. This CDR3 has 15 residues. Germline CDR1 and CDR2: GTSNPN and SVGIG (reference sequence). CDR3 in DNA: TGTGCCTGGAGTGTAACAGGGGCTGGGGCCAACGTCCTGACTTTC. This sequence encodes CAWSVTGAGANVLTF.

The chain links TRBV5-1 to TRBJ2-7; no reliable D call. V shed 4 bases and J shed 4 bases, with 15 bases lying between them. Germline values: CDR1 SGHRS, CDR2 YFSETQ. The CDR3 length is 14 residues. The CDR3 here is CASSPSTGSYEQYF. The CDR3, as DNA: TGCGCCAGCAGCCCCTCGACTGGATCGTACGAGCAGTACTTC.